The next 11 T cell receptor beta chains were all read from a single sample in a study of blood T cell repertoires in COVID-19. Produced via immunoSEQ multiplex PCR; TCRdb's table is partial and in-frame only. The sample gives roughly 120,000 clones, around four fifths of which show up once; over 15% is in the top ten. Sequencing was carried out using peripheral blood. The receptors derive from a woman in her sixties with acute or convalescent COVID-19.

This clone was seen repeatedly, ten times or more. V is TRBV27 and J is TRBJ1-4; D is uncertain. Trimming left V 4 bases short and J 7 bases short, with 4 bases between. CDR1 and CDR2 (germline): MNHEY, SMNVEV (reference sequence). This CDR3 comprises 11 residues. CDR3 in amino acids: CASSSGEKLFF. The CDR3 DNA sequence: TGTGCCAGCAGTTCAGGTGAAAAACTGTTTTTT. Full variable domain (rest looked up from reference TRBV27 and TRBJ1-4): EAQVTQNPRYLITVTGKKLTVTCSQNMNHEYMSWYRQDPGLGLRQIYYSMNVEVTDKGDVPEGYKVSRKEKRNFPLILESPSPNQTSLYFCASSSGEKLFFGSGTQLSVL.

This sequence joins TRBV3-1 (or the pseudogene TRBV3-2) and TRBJ2-2; D is perhaps TRBD1 (6 bases). Germline CDR1 reads LGHDT; CDR2 reads YNNKEL (reference sequence). CDR3 length: 13 amino acids. V lost 3 bases to trimming and J lost 6 bases, with 8 bases between them. CDR3 coding DNA: TGTGCCAGCAGCCAGGGGGCGGCCGGGGAGCTGTTTTTT. Translating it yields CASSQGAAGELFF.

The rearrangement uses TRBV2 and TRBJ1-6, with D perhaps TRBD1 (6 bases). Germline V gene sequence: CDR1 SNHLY, CDR2 FYNNEI. The CDR3 extends over 13 amino acids. Trimming shortened V by 7 bases and J by 6 bases, and 10 bases separated the two germline ends. The CDR3 reads CASNPGVNSPLHF. DNA for the CDR3: TGTGCCAGCAATCCAGGGGTTAATTCACCCCTCCACTTT.

This clone was counted once. The gene calls are TRBV6-5 and TRBJ1-3; no reliable D call. The CDR3 runs 14 residues. V was shortened by 10 bases and J by 0 bases, with 13 bases between the two germline ends. Germline V CDR1 and CDR2: MNHEY, SVGAGI. CDR3 nucleotide sequence: TGTGCCACTAAGGAACAGCCCTCTGGAAACACCATATATTTT. Amino acids: CATKEQPSGNTIYF.

The gene calls are TRBV11-2 and TRBJ1-5; possibly TRBD1 for D (6 bases). The CDR3 extends over 14 amino acids. Germline CDR1 reads SGHAT; CDR2 reads FQNNGV. Trimming pared 5 bases from V and 6 bases from J, leaving 14 bases between. CDR3 DNA sequence: TGTGCCAGCAGCGAAGGACAGCTCTCTCAGCCCCAGCATTTT. Its protein is CASSEGQLSQPQHF.

V gene TRBV4-3 combines with J gene TRBJ2-1; 11 positions agree with TRBD2. Trimming removed 2 bases from V and 7 bases from J; junction bases left unmatched: 10. The CDR3 loop spans 17 amino acids. Germline lookup yields CDR1 LGHNA and CDR2 YSLEER. The CDR3 here is CASSQSSVAGGRNEQFF. The CDR3, as DNA: TGCGCCAGCAGCCAATCATCTGTAGCGGGAGGGAGGAATGAGCAGTTCTTC.

The chain couples TRBV24-1 to TRBJ1-2; D may be TRBD1 (5 bases). CDR1 and CDR2 from the germline V gene are KGHDR and SFDVKD. V lost 9 bases, J lost 0 bases, and 10 bases lay in between. The CDR3 length is 13 residues. Here the CDR3 reads CATSTATNYGYTF. CDR3 nucleotides: TGTGCCACCTCGACAGCTACTAACTATGGCTACACCTTC.

The chain has TRBV5-6 and TRBJ2-5, with D maybe TRBD2 (5 bases). CDR1 is SGHDT and CDR2 is YYEEEE in the germline V gene. This CDR3 spans 13 amino acids. V was pared by 2 bases and J by 5 bases, with 10 bases between. The CDR3 DNA sequence: TGTGCCAGCAGCTTTTTAGGCGGGGAGACCCAGTACTTC. Encoded protein: CASSFLGGETQYF.

The chain couples TRBV28 to TRBJ1-5; D is unresolved. Trimming left V 2 bases short and J 4 bases short, with 12 bases between. Germline assignment: CDR1 MDHEN and CDR2 SYDVKM. The CDR3 is 15 amino acids. This chain's CDR3 is CASSLGGLGNQPQHF. CDR3 DNA sequence: TGTGCCAGCAGTTTAGGAGGGCTTGGGAATCAGCCCCAGCATTTT.

V and J are TRBV27 and TRBJ1-5; D ambiguous. Looked up from germline, CDR1 is MNHEY and CDR2 is SMNVEV (reference sequence). The CDR3 extends over 13 amino acids. Trimming removed 6 bases from V and 0 bases from J, with 6 bases in between. CDR3 loop: CASRHNSNQPQHF. Here the CDR3 DNA reads TGTGCCAGCAGACACAATAGCAATCAGCCCCAGCATTTT.

This chain uses TRBV19 with TRBJ1-5, with TRBD1 matching 7 bases. Trimming at V came to 5 bases and at J to 4 bases, leaving 8 bases not matched to a gene. Germline CDR1 LNHDA, CDR2 SQIVND (reference sequence). CDR3 size: 15 residues. CDR3: CASSQTGVGNQPQHF. In DNA form, the CDR3 reads TGTGCCAGTAGTCAAACAGGGGTTGGGAATCAGCCCCAGCATTTT.